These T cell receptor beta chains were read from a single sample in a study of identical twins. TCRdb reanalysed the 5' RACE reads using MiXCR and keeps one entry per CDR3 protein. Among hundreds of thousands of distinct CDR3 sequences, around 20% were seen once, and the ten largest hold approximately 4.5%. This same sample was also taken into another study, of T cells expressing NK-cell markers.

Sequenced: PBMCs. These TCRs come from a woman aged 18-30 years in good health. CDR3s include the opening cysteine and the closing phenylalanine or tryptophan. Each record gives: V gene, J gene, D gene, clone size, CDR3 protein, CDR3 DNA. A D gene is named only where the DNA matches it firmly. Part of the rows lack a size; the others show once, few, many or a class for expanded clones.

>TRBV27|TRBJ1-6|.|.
CASSPRTVNNSPLHF
TGTGCCAGCAGTCCCCGGACGGTTAATAATTCACCCCTCCACTTT
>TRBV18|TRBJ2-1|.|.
CASSPRGGPDEQFF
TGTGCCAGCTCACCACGGGGGGGGCCTGATGAGCAGTTCTTC
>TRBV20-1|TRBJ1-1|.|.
CSASGGRAEAFF
TGCAGTGCCTCGGGGGGCCGCGCTGAAGCTTTCTTT
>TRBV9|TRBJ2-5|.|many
CASSVASGEETQYF
TGTGCCAGCAGCGTAGCTTCAGGGGAAGAGACCCAGTACTTC
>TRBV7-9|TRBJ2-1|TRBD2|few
CASSLATAGGEQFF
TGTGCCAGCAGCTTGGCGACGGCGGGGGGTGAGCAGTTCTTC
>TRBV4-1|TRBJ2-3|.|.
CASSQAPSTDTQYF
TGCGCCAGCAGCCAAGCCCCGTCCACAGATACGCAGTATTTT
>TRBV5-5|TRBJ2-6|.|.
CASSFPAKGQTGANVLTF
TGTGCCAGCAGCTTCCCCGCGAAGGGGCAGACTGGGGCCAACGTCCTGACTTTC
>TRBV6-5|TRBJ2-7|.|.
CASSYKITSGSNEQYF
TGTGCCAGCAGTTACAAAATCACCAGTGGGAGTAACGAGCAGTACTTC
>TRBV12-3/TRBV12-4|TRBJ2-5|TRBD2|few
CASSQGGGGWETQYF
TGTGCCAGCAGTCAAGGCGGGGGTGGATGGGAGACCCAGTACTTC
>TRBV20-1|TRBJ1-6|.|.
CSARDKGFAGDSPLHF
TGCAGTGCTAGAGATAAGGGGTTTGCGGGGGATTCACCCCTCCACTTT
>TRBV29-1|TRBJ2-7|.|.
CSVERRDSGEQYF
TGCAGCGTTGAGCGCAGGGATTCGGGCGAGCAGTACTTC
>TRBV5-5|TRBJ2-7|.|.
CASSPFGQFTYEQYF
TGTGCCAGCAGCCCCTTTGGACAGTTCACCTACGAGCAGTACTTC
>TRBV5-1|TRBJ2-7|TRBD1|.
CASSLTPTGQGGEQYF
TGCGCCAGCAGCTTGACCCCTACGGGACAGGGGGGCGAGCAGTACTTC
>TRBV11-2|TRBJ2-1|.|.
CASSFSRGYEQFF
TGTGCCAGCAGCTTCTCGCGGGGTTATGAGCAGTTCTTC
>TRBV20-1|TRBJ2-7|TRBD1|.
CSASLQGAFEQYF
TGCAGTGCTAGTCTACAGGGGGCATTTGAGCAGTACTTC
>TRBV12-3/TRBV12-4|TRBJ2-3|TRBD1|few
CASRMTGTGPDTQYF
TGTGCCAGCAGGATGACAGGGACGGGCCCAGATACGCAGTATTTT
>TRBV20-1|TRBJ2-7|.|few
CSTLSTTTAYEQYF
TGCAGTACCCTATCCACCACAACCGCCTACGAGCAGTACTTC
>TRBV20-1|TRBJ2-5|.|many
CSARGPAVETQYF
TGCAGTGCTAGAGGCCCCGCGGTGGAGACCCAGTACTTC
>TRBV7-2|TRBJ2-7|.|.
CASSSLRPYEQYF
TGTGCCAGCAGCTCCCTTAGGCCCTACGAGCAGTACTTC
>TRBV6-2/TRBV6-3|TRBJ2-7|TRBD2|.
CASSYSGLAGEYEQYF
TGTGCCAGCAGTTACTCAGGACTAGCGGGAGAGTACGAGCAGTACTTC
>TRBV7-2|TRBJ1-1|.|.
CASSLQSYTEAFF
TGTGCCAGCAGCTTGCAGTCATACACTGAAGCTTTCTTT
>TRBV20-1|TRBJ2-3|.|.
CSAPTRTGTDTQYF
TGCAGTGCCCCCACCCGGACGGGTACAGATACGCAGTATTTT